The text below deals with one T cell receptor (beta chain). This sample stems from a study of T cell changes during pregnancy in multiple sclerosis. Germline assignment: CDR1 MNHEY and CDR2 SVGAGI. There are 16 residues in the CDR3. With 0 bases removed from V and 5 bases from J, the gap between germline ends came to 17 bases. Profiled with immunoSEQ multiplex PCR; TCRdb holds only in-frame clones, not every one. Seen here are over 65,000 clones, about 90% observed once, and the top ten hold 0.65% to 0.9%. Material: peripheral blood, obtained in the second trimester of pregnancy. The rearrangement joins TRBV6-5 to TRBJ2-7; TRBD1 is a possible D gene (6 bases). The clonotype was recovered from a female donor with multiple sclerosis, enrolled in a pregnancy study. In nucleotides, the CDR3 is TGTGCCAGCAGTTACTCAGGCGCAGGGGCTGAGCACGAGCAGTACTTC. Protein: CASSYSGAGAEHEQYF.